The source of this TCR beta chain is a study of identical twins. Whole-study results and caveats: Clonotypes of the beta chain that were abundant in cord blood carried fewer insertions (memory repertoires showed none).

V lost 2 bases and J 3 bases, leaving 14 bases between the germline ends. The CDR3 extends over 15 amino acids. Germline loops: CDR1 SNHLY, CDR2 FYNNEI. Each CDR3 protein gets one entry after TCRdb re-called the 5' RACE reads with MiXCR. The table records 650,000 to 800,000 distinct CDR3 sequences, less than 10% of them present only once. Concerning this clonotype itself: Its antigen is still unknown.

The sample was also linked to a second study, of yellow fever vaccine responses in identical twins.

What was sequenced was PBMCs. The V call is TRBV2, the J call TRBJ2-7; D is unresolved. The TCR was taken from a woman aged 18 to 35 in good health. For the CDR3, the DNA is TGTGCCAGCAGTGAACCACTGACGGAATACTACGAGCAGTACTTC. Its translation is CASSEPLTEYYEQYF.